This TCR beta chain was observed in a study of blood T cell repertoires in COVID-19. Across the study: Specimens from acute and convalescent COVID-19 originated in the United States, Italy and Spain.

Per the original data handling: By means of reference gene primer amplification, nucleated cell counts were estimated. The data were produced by immunoSEQ multiplex PCR, yet TCRdb's version contains in-frame clones alone and is incomplete. V and J calls and clone size are as listed in that table; D and trimming were resolved from the DNA. The table has around 230,000 clones, around 82% seen once. CDR3 size: 17 residues. Germline CDR1 SGHDT, CDR2 YYEEEE. V lost 0 bases, J lost 0 bases, and 3 bases stayed unmatched. The chain uses TRBV5-6 and TRBJ1-4; 9 positions match TRBD1. The TCR was taken from a woman aged 40 to 50 with active or convalescent COVID-19. The specimen sequenced was peripheral blood. CDR3 bases: TGTGCCAGCAGCTTGGGGGGACAGGGTGCAACTAATGAAAAACTGTTTTTT. Protein product: CASSLGGQGATNEKLFF. The full variable domain, its missing parts supplied by reference TRBV5-6 and TRBJ1-4, is DAGVTQSPTHLIKTRGQQVTLRCSPKSGHDTVSWYQQALGQGPQFIFQYYEEEERQRGNFPDRFSGHQFPNYSSELNVNALLLGDSALYLCASSLGGQGATNEKLFFGSGTQLSVL.